Listed below are T cell receptor beta chains from one sample, sequenced in a study of shared clonotypes between healthy human individuals. Method: immunoSEQ multiplex PCR; TCRdb's copy keeps in-frame clones and lacks some. The repertoire holds more than 1,200,000 clones, with approximately 98.5% as singletons. The specimen was naive CD4+ T cells sorted from blood. The source of these receptors is a man aged 30 to 45 in good health. Each CDR3 is given with its conserved first and last residue. D genes are given only for firm matches. Only some rows state a clone size, as once, few, many or a class for expanded clones.

>TRBJ2-2|TRBV18|18|TRBD1|-
CASSPGQTNPRNTGELFF
TGTGCCAGCTCACCGGGACAGACCAACCCGCGAAACACCGGGGAGCTGTTTTTT
>TRBJ2-7|TRBV6-5|15|TRBD2|-
CASRVLAGVSYEQYF
TGTGCCAGCAGAGTCCTAGCGGGGGTCTCCTACGAGCAGTACTTC
>TRBJ2-7|TRBV27|17|TRBD1|-
CASSFQFPGQGYYEQYF
TGTGCCAGCAGTTTTCAATTCCCGGGACAGGGGTACTACGAGCAGTACTTC
>TRBJ2-7|TRBV5-1|14|TRBD1|-
CASSLRTGGDEQYF
TGCGCCAGCAGCTTGCGGACAGGGGGCGACGAGCAGTACTTC
>TRBJ2-2|TRBV5-1|17|TRBD1|-
CASSRHQGAIVGGELFF
TGCGCCAGCAGTAGACATCAGGGGGCGATCGTTGGCGGGGAGCTGTTTTTT
>TRBJ2-7|TRBV9|14|-|-
CASSVEWDTWEQYF
TGTGCCAGCAGCGTAGAATGGGACACCTGGGAGCAGTACTTC
>TRBJ2-2|TRBV28|14|-|-
CASSTQGMSGELFF
TGTGCCAGCAGCACTCAGGGTATGTCCGGGGAGCTGTTTTTT
>TRBJ2-1|TRBV10-2|15|TRBD2|once
CASSELVAGGNEQFF
TGCGCCAGCAGTGAGTTGGTAGCGGGAGGGAATGAGCAGTTCTTC
>TRBJ2-7|TRBV27|14|-|once
CASRVGSYGGEQYF
TGTGCCAGCAGGGTGGGTTCCTACGGTGGGGAGCAGTACTTC
>TRBJ1-5|TRBV7-9|16|-|-
CASSTNRGHPNQPQHF
TGTGCCAGCAGCACGAACCGGGGACACCCGAATCAGCCCCAGCATTTT
>TRBJ1-1|TRBV2|12|-|-
CASSERAPEAFF
TGTGCCAGCAGTGAGAGGGCACCTGAAGCTTTCTTT
>TRBJ1-2|TRBV5-1|13|TRBD1|-
CASSSTGGSGYTF
TGCGCCAGCAGCTCGACAGGGGGCAGTGGCTACACCTTC
>TRBJ1-2|TRBV7-2|13|-|-
CASSSKANYGYTF
TGTGCCAGCAGCTCGAAAGCTAACTATGGCTACACCTTC
>TRBJ1-1|TRBV27|15|-|-
CASKRTVGFNTEAFF
TGTGCCAGCAAACGGACAGTTGGCTTTAACACTGAAGCTTTCTTT
>TRBJ1-1|TRBV7-3|15|TRBD1|-
CASSLTPDRGTEAFF
TGTGCCAGCAGCTTAACGCCTGACAGGGGCACTGAAGCTTTCTTT
>TRBJ2-5|TRBV28|12|-|-
CASSFGQETQYF
TGTGCCAGCAGTTTTGGTCAAGAGACCCAGTACTTC
>TRBJ2-1|TRBV7-6|15|-|-
CASSPAEDSYNEQFF
TGTGCCAGCAGCCCCGCGGAGGATTCCTACAATGAGCAGTTCTTC
>TRBJ2-7|TRBV6-5|15|TRBD2|-
CASSPGWLAGDEQYF
TGTGCCAGCAGCCCCGGGTGGCTAGCGGGAGACGAGCAGTACTTC
>TRBJ2-7|TRBV29-1|14|TRBD2|-
CSVASGRPSYEQYF
TGCAGCGTTGCAAGCGGGAGACCTTCCTACGAGCAGTACTTC
>TRBJ1-5|TRBV28|15|-|-
CASSTPLGSNQPQHF
TGTGCCAGCAGTACACCTCTTGGATCTAATCAGCCCCAGCATTTT
>TRBJ2-2|TRBV11-2|15|-|-
CASSVLPLGTGELFF
TGTGCCAGCAGCGTACTTCCGCTTGGGACCGGGGAGCTGTTTTTT
>TRBJ2-3|TRBV11-2|17|-|-
CASSLRVRQGFTDTQYF
TGTGCCAGCAGCTTAAGGGTCCGGCAGGGGTTCACAGATACGCAGTATTTT
>TRBJ1-2|TRBV7-2|12|-|-
CASSYRENGYTF
TGTGCCAGCAGTTACAGGGAAAATGGCTACACCTTC
>TRBJ2-5|TRBV2|14|TRBD1|-
CASSGGQYQETQYF
TGTGCCAGCAGTGGGGGACAGTACCAAGAGACCCAGTACTTC
>TRBJ1-5|TRBV5-5|15|-|-
CASSLFFGYGQPQHF
TGTGCCAGCAGCTTGTTTTTCGGGTATGGACAGCCCCAGCATTTT
>TRBJ2-3|TRBV28|16|-|-
CASTLHRGFPTDTQYF
TGTGCCAGCACCCTGCACCGGGGCTTCCCCACAGATACGCAGTATTTT
>TRBJ1-2|TRBV18|14|-|-
CASSPYRAGYGYTF
TGTGCCAGCTCACCATACAGGGCTGGCTATGGCTACACCTTC
>TRBJ2-7|TRBV28|12|-|-
CATRGTGSEQYF
TGTGCCACTCGGGGTACAGGAAGCGAGCAGTACTTC
>TRBJ1-3|TRBV11-2|15|-|-
CASSNIRGSGNTIYF
TGTGCCAGCAGCAACATACGGGGCTCTGGAAACACCATATATTTT
>TRBJ2-2|TRBV4-1|16|-|-
CASSQEQGWGTGELFF
TGCGCCAGCAGCCAAGAACAGGGCTGGGGCACCGGGGAGCTGTTTTTT
>TRBJ1-1|TRBV19|11|-|-
CASSLTSTSFF
TGTGCCAGTAGTCTAACGTCTACGTCTTTCTTT
>TRBJ1-1|TRBV11-2|15|-|once
CASSLVLAGNTEAFF
TGTGCCAGCAGCTTAGTCCTCGCCGGGAACACTGAAGCTTTCTTT
>TRBJ2-3|TRBV18|15|-|-
CASSPLQRRTDTQYF
TGTGCCAGCTCACCACTCCAGCGACGCACAGATACGCAGTATTTT
>TRBJ2-1|TRBV29-1|13|TRBD2|-
CTASGSSYNEQFF
TGCACCGCTAGCGGGAGCTCCTACAATGAGCAGTTCTTC
>TRBJ2-7|TRBV4-1|15|TRBD1|-
CASSQDRGLTYEQYF
TGCGCCAGCAGCCAGGACAGGGGGCTCACCTACGAGCAGTACTTC
>TRBJ2-5|TRBV27|16|-|-
CASSLYTGTSLGAQYF
TGTGCCAGCAGTTTATATACCGGGACAAGCCTAGGGGCCCAGTACTTC
>TRBJ1-2|TRBV7-3|14|-|-
CASSPQAGAYGYTF
TGTGCCAGCAGCCCCCAGGCAGGGGCCTATGGCTACACCTTC
>TRBJ2-7|TRBV5-1|17|-|-
CASSLLPRGVSSYEQYF
TGCGCCAGCAGCCTCTTGCCCAGGGGGGTTAGCTCCTACGAGCAGTACTTC
>TRBJ2-1|TRBV7-8|15|-|-
CASSDRTFSYNEQFF
TGTGCCAGCAGCGACAGGACATTCTCCTACAATGAGCAGTTCTTC
>TRBJ2-3|TRBV5-1|11|-|-
CASSLVDTQYF
TGCGCCAGCAGCTTGGTTGATACGCAGTATTTT
>TRBJ2-1|TRBV5-1|16|TRBD1|-
CASSPRLDRRAGEQFF
TGCGCCAGCAGCCCACGCTTGGACAGGCGCGCCGGTGAGCAGTTCTTC
>TRBJ2-1|TRBV9|15|TRBD2|-
CASSVLASGYNEQFF
TGTGCCAGCAGCGTACTGGCTAGCGGATACAATGAGCAGTTCTTC
>TRBJ1-5|TRBV28|13|-|-
CASGNSYNQPQHF
TGTGCCAGCGGGAACAGCTACAATCAGCCCCAGCATTTT
>TRBJ2-1|TRBV28|13|TRBD1|-
CASIRDRGREQFF
TGTGCCAGTATCCGGGACAGGGGGCGTGAGCAGTTCTTC
>TRBJ1-2|TRBV9|16|-|-
CASSVGQLAYSYGYTF
TGTGCCAGCAGCGTAGGACAGCTTGCCTACTCCTATGGCTACACCTTC
>TRBJ1-1|TRBV7-3|13|-|-
CASSLMGQPEAFF
TGTGCCAGCAGCTTAATGGGGCAGCCCGAAGCTTTCTTT
>TRBJ1-5|TRBV7-2|13|-|-
CASSLDGNQPQHF
TGTGCCAGCAGCCTTGATGGCAATCAGCCCCAGCATTTT
>TRBJ2-1|TRBV5-1|15|TRBD2|-
CASSGLGAAGDEQFF
TGCGCCAGCAGCGGACTAGGGGCAGCGGGAGATGAGCAGTTCTTC
>TRBJ1-3|TRBV30|15|-|-
CAWSSPVGVGNTIYF
TGTGCCTGGAGTTCCCCCGTAGGAGTCGGAAACACCATATATTTT
>TRBJ2-1|TRBV29-1|15|TRBD1|-
CSVEYYRGPYNEQFF
TGCAGCGTTGAGTATTACAGGGGCCCCTACAATGAGCAGTTCTTC
>TRBJ1-1|TRBV10-1|10|-|-
CASPAGEAFF
TGCGCCAGCCCTGCAGGTGAAGCTTTCTTT
>TRBJ2-3|TRBV7-2|16|-|-
CASRSRASSSTDTQYF
TGTGCCAGCAGATCCAGGGCATCTTCTAGCACAGATACGCAGTATTTT
>TRBJ2-7|TRBV19|13|TRBD1|-
CASRNRGQNEQYF
TGTGCCAGTAGGAACAGGGGGCAAAACGAGCAGTACTTC
>TRBJ2-2|TRBV5-1|15|-|-
CASSLGVGGTGELFF
TGCGCCAGCAGCTTGGGCGTAGGAGGCACCGGGGAGCTGTTTTTT